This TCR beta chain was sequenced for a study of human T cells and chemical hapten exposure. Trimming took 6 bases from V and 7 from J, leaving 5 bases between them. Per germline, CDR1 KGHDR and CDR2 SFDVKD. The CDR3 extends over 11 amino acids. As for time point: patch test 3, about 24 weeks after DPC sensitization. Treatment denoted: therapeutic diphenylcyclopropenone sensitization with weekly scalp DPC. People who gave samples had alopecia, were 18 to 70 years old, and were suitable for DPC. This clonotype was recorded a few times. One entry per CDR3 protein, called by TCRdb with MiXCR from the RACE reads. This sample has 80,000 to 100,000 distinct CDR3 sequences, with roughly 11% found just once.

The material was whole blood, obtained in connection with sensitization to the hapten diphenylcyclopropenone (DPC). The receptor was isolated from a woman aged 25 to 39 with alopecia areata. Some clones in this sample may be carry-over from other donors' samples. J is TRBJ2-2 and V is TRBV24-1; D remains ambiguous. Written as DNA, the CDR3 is TGTGCCACCAGTCCGGGCGGGGAGCTGTTTTTT. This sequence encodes CATSPGGELFF.